One and the same sample provided the 2 T cell receptor beta chains below, sequenced in a study of T cell responses to AZD1222 COVID-19 vaccine. Clones were sequenced by immunoSEQ multiplex PCR, and TCRdb holds only the in-frame ones, with some missing. Of about 160,000 clones in the sample, more than 80% are singletons; the top ten hold 6.9%. The material was peripheral blood, obtained on day 0 of AZD1222 vaccination. The receptor source for this set is an adult in good health.

The chain has TRBV27 and TRBJ2-4; TRBD1 matches 7 bases. The V gene end was trimmed by 4 bases and the J gene end by 5 bases; junction bases not matched to a gene: 8. The CDR3 contains 15 residues. In germline, CDR1 is MNHEY, CDR2 SMNVEV (reference sequence). In DNA form, the CDR3 reads TGTGCCAGCAGTTCGGGTGTGACAGGGCAAAACATTCAGTACTTC. Encoded protein: CASSSGVTGQNIQYF.

This clone appeared a single time. V is TRBV5-1 and J is TRBJ1-5; tentatively, D is TRBD1 (6 bases). Germline CDR1 SGHRS, CDR2 YFSETQ. The CDR3 length is 19 residues. The V and J ends lost 1 base and 4 bases respectively, with 24 bases between them. The CDR3 loop is CASSLPPGARSLGNQPQHF. The CDR3 DNA follows: TGCGCCAGCAGCTTGCCCCCGGGGGCGAGGTCGCTAGGAAATCAGCCCCAGCATTTT. The whole variable domain, filled in from reference TRBV5-1 and TRBJ1-5, reads KAGVTQTPRYLIKTRGQQVTLSCSPISGHRSVSWYQQTPGQGLQFLFEYFSETQRNKGNFPGRFSGRQFSNSRSEMNVSTLELGDSALYLCASSLPPGARSLGNQPQHFGDGTRLSIL.